This TCR beta chain was profiled in a study of cytomegalovirus exposure and HLA in healthy donors. Study-wide results and caveats: About 87% or about 30% of the time was how often most TCR beta V segments were productive, according to an earlier analysis. Later analysis identified about 15,000 TCR beta sequences associated with HLA alleles, using a false discovery rate threshold of 0.05. HLA restriction was apparent for most CMV-associated TCR beta chains in a later analysis.

Note on this clone: What it binds is unknown.

Germline V gene sequence: CDR1 SNHLY, CDR2 FYNNEI. This CDR3 is 16 amino acids long. Trimming at V came to 3 bases and at J to 6 bases, leaving 10 bases not matched to a gene. A multiplex PCR was run with 60 Vbeta primers and 13 Jbeta primers. The table came from immunoSEQ multiplex PCR; TCRdb's copy has only in-frame clones and leaves some out. There are approximately 100,000 clones in the sample; roughly two thirds occur only once, and over 1% lies in the top ten. Sequences were obtained from PBMCs. The chain uses TRBV2 and TRBJ1-4, with 7 bases identical to TRBD1. The origin of this receptor is a female donor in good health and CMV-seronegative. DNA of the CDR3: TGTGCCAGCAGTGATCAAGTTTACAGGGGTTATGAAAAACTGTTTTTT. This sequence encodes CASSDQVYRGYEKLFF.